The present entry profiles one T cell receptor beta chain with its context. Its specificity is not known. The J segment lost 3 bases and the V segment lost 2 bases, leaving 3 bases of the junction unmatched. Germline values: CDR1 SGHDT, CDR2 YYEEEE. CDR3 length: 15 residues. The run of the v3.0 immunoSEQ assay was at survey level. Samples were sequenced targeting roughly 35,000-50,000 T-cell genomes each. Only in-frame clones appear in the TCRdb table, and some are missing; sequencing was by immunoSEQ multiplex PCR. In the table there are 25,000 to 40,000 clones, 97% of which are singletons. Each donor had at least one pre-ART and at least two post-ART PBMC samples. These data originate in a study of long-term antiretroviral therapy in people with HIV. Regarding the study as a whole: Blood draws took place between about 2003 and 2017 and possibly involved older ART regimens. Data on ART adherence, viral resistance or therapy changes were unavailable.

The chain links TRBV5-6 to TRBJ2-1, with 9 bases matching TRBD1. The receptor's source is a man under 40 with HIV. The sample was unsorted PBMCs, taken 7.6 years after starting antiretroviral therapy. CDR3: CASSFRDRDYNEQFF. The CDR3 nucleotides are TGTGCCAGCAGCTTCCGGGACAGGGACTACAATGAGCAGTTCTTC.